This note documents a single T cell receptor (beta chain) sequence. No antigen is known for it. This sample stems from a study of monozygotic twins with inflammatory bowel disease (dated by TCRdb to about 2019). Background for the entire study: In total, approximately 28 monozygotic twin pairs made up the full study: 19 Danish pairs, all IBD-discordant, plus nine German pairs, of which four were IBD-concordant and five were IBD-discordant. Within discordant pairs, disease-associated traits were sought mainly by comparing IBD patients with their genetically identical healthy co-twins. Each individual had, on average, about 151 000 unique TCRalpha sequences and 181 000 unique TCRbeta sequences available for analysis. General conclusions and limits of the study: No single strong signal or clonotype linked to IBD turned up in the results, so the idea that one exists was not supported. TCRbeta repertoire diversity, by inverse Simpson index, was decreased in IBD patients compared with their healthy co-twins. No difference in repertoire similarity was observed between concordant and discordant twins, possibly owing to limited statistical power. Compared with healthy twins, IBD patients shared fewer clonotypes with other individuals, and the difference was most pronounced in patients with signs of disease activity. The analysis was unable to tell apart different T cell subtypes. Background noise and inter-individual variability may have been introduced into the repertoires by the differing immunosuppressive treatments among patients.

Looking up the germline V gene (reference sequence) yields CDR1 MNHEY and CDR2 SMNVEV. The CDR3 has 13 amino acids, counting the end cysteine and phenylalanine. The protein alone is recorded here. From each donor, a roughly 2.7 ml peripheral blood sample was collected into PAXgene tubes and kept at -80 degrees C. Without any T cell sorting, total RNA was extracted from whole blood using the PAXgene blood miRNA kit on an automated QIAcube. Deep TCRalpha and TCRbeta repertoire profiling with unique molecular barcoding was performed on peripheral blood of monozygotic twin pairs concordant or discordant for inflammatory bowel disease. Smoking habits were recorded for all twin pairs, with individuals classified as current, former or never smokers. The protocol used for the library was 5' RACE. Preparation of each TCR library used approximately 3,200 ng of total RNA. cDNA was synthesized with SMARTScribe reverse transcriptase in eight separate reactions per sample. During cDNA synthesis, unique molecular identifiers containing a 6-nucleotide sample barcode were introduced by template switching. TCRalpha and TCRbeta cDNA was amplified in two nested PCRs of roughly 16 and 10 cycles, and bead purification was carried out after each PCR. Before amplification, cDNA was treated with uracil DNA-glycosylase and purified using the QIAquick PCR purification kit. The second PCR added Illumina TruSeq-compatible adapters along with sample-specific barcodes. TapeStation and Qubit were used to check library quality and concentration, and 5 to 5.5 ng of each library was pooled. The pooled libraries were sequenced with 2 x 100 bp reads and custom sequencing primers on an Illumina HiSeq2500 single-index Rapid Run. Under the source paper's analysis protocol: PCR and sequencing errors were corrected by UMI-based consensus assembly using MiGEC version 1.2.6. V(D)J alignment, clonotype assembly and CDR3 extraction were performed with MiXCR version 2.1.1. To normalise gene usage, clonotype sharing and MAIT/NKT TCR abundance, the analysis used the top 1000, 10 000 and 20 000 clonotypes per sample. After downsampling to 27 000 UMIs, diversity was calculated as the inverse Simpson index using the vegan R package. Paired Mann-Whitney U tests were applied to discordant twin pairs, with Benjamini-Hochberg correction for multiple testing. One entry per CDR3 protein sequence results from the TCRdb reprocessing of the reads, with DNA left out. For this entry, the V and J calls and clone size follow TCRdb and not the study's own pipeline. The sample's table covers 330,000 or so distinct CDR3 sequences. The ten largest clones capture around 2% of the sample.

This clonotype was sampled from a human donor with ulcerative colitis or Crohn's disease, or a healthy co-twin of an affected twin (not recorded which). The rearrangement combines TRBV27 with TRBJ2-3; TCRdb reports TRBD1, a call that lacks DNA to check it against. Sequenced material: blood. The encoded CDR3 is CASSPLGTDTQYF.